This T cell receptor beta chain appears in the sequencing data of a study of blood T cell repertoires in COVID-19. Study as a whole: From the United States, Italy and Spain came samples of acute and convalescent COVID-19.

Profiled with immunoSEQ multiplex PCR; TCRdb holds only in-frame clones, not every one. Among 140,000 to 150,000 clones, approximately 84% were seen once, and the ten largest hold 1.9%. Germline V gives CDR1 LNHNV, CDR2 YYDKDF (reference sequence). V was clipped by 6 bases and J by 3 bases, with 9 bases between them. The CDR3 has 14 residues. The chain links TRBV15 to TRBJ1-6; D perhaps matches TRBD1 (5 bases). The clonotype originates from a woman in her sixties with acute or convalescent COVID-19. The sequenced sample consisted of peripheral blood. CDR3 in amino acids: CATRGTGYNSPLHF. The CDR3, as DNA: TGTGCCACCAGGGGAACAGGCTATAATTCACCCCTCCACTTT.